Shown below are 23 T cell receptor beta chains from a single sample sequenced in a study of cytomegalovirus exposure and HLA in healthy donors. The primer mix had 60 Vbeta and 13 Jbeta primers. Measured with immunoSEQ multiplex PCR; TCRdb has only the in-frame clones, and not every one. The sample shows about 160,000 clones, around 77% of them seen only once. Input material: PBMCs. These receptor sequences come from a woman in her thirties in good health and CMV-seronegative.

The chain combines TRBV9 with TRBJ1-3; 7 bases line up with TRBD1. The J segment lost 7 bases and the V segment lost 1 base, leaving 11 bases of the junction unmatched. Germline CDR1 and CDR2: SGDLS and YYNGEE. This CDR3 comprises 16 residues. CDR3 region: CASSVSPGTATNTIYF. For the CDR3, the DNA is TGTGCCAGCAGCGTATCCCCCGGGACAGCAACGAACACCATATATTTT.

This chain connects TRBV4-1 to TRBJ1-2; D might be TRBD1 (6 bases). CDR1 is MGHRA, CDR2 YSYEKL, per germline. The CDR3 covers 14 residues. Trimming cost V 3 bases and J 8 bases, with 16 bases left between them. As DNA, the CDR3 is TGCGCCAGCAGCCACGCGACAGGTCTGGGGGGCTACACCTTC. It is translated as CASSHATGLGGYTF.

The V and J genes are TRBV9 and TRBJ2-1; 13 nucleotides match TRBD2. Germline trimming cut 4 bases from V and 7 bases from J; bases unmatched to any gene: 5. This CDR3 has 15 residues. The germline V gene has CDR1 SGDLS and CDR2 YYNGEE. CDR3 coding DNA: TGTGCCAGCAGCCCCGGACTAGCGGGAGCTAATGAGCAGTTCTTC. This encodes CASSPGLAGANEQFF.

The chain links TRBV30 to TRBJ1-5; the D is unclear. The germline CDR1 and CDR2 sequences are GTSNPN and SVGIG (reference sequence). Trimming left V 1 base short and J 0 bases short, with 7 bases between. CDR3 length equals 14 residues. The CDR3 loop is CAWSGGISNQPQHF. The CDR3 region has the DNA TGTGCCTGGAGTGGCGGAATTAGCAATCAGCCCCAGCATTTT. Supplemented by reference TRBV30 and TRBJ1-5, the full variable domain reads SQTIHQWPATLVQPVGSPLSLECTVEGTSNPNLYWYRQAAGRGLQLLFYSVGIGQISSEVPQNLSASRPQDRQFILSSKKLLLSDSGFYLCAWSGGISNQPQHFGDGTRLSIL.

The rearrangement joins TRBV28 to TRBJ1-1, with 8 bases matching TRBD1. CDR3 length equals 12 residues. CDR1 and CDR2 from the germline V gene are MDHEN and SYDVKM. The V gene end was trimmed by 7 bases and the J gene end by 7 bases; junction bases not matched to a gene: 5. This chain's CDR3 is CASTAGTGEAFF. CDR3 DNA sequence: TGTGCCAGCACCGCCGGGACAGGTGAAGCTTTCTTT.

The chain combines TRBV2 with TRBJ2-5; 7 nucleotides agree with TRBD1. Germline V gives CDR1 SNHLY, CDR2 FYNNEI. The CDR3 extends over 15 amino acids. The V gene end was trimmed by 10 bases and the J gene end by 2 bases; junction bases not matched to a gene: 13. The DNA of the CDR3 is TGTGCCACAAAACCCAATCGACAGGGACAAGAGACCCAGTACTTC. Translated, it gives CATKPNRQGQETQYF.

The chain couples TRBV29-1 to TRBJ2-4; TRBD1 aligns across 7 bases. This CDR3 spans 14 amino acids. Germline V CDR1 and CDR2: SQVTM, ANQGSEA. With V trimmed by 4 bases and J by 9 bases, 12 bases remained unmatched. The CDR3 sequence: CSVAQTTGTGIQYF. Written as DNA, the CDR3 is TGCAGCGTTGCCCAGACGACAGGGACGGGCATTCAGTACTTC.

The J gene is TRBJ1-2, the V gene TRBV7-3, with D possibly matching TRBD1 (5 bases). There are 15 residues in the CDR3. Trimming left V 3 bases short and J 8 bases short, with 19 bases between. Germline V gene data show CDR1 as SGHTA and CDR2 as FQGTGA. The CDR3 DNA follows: TGTGCCAGCAGCTTGGGCCGGGACCTTGGGGGGGGCTACACCTTC. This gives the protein CASSLGRDLGGGYTF. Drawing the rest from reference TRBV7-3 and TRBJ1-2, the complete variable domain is GAGVSQTPSNKVTEKGKYVELRCDPISGHTALYWYRQSLGQGPEFLIYFQGTGAADDSGLPNDRFFAVRPEGSVSTLKIQRTERGDSAVYLCASSLGRDLGGGYTFGSGTRLTVV.

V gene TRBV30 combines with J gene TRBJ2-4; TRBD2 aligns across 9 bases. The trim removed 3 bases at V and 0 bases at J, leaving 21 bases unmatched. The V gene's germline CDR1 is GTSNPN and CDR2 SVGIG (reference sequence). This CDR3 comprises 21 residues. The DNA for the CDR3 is TGTGCCTGGAGAAGGACAGGAATAGCGGGAGTACGCGTCTTAGCCAAAAACATTCAGTACTTC. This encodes CAWRRTGIAGVRVLAKNIQYF.

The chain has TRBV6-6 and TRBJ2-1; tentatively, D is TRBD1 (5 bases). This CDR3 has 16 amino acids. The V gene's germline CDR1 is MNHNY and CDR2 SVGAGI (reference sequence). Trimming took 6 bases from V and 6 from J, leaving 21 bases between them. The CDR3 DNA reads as TGTGCCAGCAGCTCCTTTAGGGGTAATGGGGTCAATGAGCAGTTCTTC. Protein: CASSSFRGNGVNEQFF.

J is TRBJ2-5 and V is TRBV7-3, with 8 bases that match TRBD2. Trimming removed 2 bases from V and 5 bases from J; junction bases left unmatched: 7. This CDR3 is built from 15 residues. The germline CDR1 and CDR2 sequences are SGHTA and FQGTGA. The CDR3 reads CASSLGSGGMETQYF. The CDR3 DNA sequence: TGTGCCAGCAGCTTAGGGAGCGGGGGTATGGAGACCCAGTACTTC. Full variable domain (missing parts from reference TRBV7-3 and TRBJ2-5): GAGVSQTPSNKVTEKGKYVELRCDPISGHTALYWYRQSLGQGPEFLIYFQGTGAADDSGLPNDRFFAVRPEGSVSTLKIQRTERGDSAVYLCASSLGSGGMETQYFGPGTRLLVL.

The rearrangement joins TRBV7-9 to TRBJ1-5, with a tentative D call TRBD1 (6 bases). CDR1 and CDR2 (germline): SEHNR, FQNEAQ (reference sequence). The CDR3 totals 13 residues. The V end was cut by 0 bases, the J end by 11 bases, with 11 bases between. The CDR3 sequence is CASSLAGQGTQHF. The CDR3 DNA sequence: TGTGCCAGCAGCTTAGCGGGGCAGGGGACCCAGCATTTT.

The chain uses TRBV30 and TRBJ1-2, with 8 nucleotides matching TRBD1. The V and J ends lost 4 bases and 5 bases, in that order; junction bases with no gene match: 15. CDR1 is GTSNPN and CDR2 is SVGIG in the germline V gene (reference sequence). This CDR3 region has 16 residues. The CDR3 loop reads CAWKDRDRHSAYGYTF. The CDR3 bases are TGTGCCTGGAAGGACCGGGACAGGCATTCGGCATATGGCTACACCTTC.

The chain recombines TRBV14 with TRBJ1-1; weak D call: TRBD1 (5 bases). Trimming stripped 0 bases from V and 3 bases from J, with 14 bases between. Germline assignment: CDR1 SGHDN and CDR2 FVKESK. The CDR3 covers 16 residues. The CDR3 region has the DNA TGTGCCAGCAGCCAAGAACGGGCAGAACAGGACACTGAAGCTTTCTTT. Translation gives CASSQERAEQDTEAFF.

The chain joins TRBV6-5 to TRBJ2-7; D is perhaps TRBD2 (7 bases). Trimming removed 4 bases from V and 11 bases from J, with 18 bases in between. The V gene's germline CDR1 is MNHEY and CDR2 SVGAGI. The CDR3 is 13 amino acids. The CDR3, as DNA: TGTGCCAGCAGTTCGTACCCGGGGGGCGCTGAGTACTTC. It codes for CASSSYPGGAEYF.

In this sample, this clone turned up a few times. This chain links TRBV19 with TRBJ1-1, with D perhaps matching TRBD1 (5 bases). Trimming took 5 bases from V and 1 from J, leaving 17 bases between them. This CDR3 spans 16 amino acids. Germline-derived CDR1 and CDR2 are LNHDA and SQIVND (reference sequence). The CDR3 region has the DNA TGTGCCAGTAGTGTACTCCCCAGGGTGGGGAACACTGAAGCTTTCTTT. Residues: CASSVLPRVGNTEAFF.

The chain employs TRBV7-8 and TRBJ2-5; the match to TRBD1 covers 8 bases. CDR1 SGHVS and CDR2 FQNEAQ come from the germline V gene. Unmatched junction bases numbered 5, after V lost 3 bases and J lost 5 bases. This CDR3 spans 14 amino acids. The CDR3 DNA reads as TGTGCCAGCAGCTTCCGACAGGGGCTGGAGACCCAGTACTTC. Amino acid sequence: CASSFRQGLETQYF.

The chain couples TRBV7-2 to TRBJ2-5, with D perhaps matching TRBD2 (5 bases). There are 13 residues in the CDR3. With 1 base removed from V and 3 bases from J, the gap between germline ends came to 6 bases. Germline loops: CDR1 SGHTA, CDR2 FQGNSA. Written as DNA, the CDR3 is TGTGCCAGCAGCTTAGACGGGGAAGAGACCCAGTACTTC. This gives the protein CASSLDGEETQYF.

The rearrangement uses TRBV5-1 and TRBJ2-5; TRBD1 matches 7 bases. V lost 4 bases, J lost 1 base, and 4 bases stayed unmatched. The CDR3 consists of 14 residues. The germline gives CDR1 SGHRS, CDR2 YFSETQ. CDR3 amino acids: CASSPGQIQETQYF. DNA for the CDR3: TGCGCCAGCAGCCCGGGACAGATCCAAGAGACCCAGTACTTC.

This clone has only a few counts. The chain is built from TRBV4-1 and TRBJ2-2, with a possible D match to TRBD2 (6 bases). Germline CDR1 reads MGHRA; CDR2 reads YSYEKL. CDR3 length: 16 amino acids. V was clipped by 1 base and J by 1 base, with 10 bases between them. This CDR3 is CASSQVLAENTGELFF. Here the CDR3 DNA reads TGCGCCAGCAGCCAAGTGTTAGCGGAGAACACCGGGGAGCTGTTTTTT.

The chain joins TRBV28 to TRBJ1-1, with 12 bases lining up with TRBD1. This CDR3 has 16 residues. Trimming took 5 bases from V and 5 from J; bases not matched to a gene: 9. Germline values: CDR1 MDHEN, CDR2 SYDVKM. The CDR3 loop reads CASSGTGGAWGTEAFF. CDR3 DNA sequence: TGTGCCAGCAGTGGGACAGGGGGCGCTTGGGGGACTGAAGCTTTCTTT. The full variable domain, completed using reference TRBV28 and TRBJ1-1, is DVKVTQSSRYLVKRTGEKVFLECVQDMDHENMFWYRQDPGLGLRLIYFSYDVKMKEKGDIPEGYSVSREKKERFSLILESASTNQTSMYLCASSGTGGAWGTEAFFGQGTRLTVV.

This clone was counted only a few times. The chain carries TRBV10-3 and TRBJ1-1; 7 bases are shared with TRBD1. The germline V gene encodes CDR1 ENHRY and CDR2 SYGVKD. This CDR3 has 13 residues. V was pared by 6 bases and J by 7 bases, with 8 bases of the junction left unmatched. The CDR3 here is CAISTTGEREAFF. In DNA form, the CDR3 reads TGTGCCATCAGCACTACAGGGGAACGTGAAGCTTTCTTT.

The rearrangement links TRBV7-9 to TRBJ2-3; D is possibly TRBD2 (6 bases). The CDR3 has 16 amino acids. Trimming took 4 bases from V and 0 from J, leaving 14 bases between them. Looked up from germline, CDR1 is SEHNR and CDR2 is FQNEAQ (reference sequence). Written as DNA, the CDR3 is TGTGCCAGCAGCTCCGCACTAGCTGTTAGCACAGATACGCAGTATTTT. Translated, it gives CASSSALAVSTDTQYF.